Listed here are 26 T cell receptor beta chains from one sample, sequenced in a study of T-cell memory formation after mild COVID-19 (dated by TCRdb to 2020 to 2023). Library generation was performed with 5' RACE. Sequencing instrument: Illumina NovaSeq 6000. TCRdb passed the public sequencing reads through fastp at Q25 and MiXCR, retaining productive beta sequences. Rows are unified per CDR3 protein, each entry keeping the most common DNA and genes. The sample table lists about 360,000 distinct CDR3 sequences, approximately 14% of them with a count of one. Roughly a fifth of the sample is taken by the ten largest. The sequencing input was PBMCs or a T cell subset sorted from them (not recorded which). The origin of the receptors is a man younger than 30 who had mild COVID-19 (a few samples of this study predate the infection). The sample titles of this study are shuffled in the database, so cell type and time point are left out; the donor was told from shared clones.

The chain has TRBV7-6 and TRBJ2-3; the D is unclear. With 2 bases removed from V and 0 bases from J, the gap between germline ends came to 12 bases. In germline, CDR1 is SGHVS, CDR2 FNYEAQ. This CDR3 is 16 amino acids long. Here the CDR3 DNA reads TGTGCCAGCAGCTTATCTTACCCTCCCAGCACAGATACGCAGTATTTT. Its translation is CASSLSYPPSTDTQYF.

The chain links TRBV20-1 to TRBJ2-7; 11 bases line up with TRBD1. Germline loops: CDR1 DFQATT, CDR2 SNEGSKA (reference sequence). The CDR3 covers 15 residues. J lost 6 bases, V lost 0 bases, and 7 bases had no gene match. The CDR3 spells CSARDGDRGSGEQYF. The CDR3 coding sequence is TGCAGTGCTAGAGATGGGGACAGGGGGTCGGGCGAGCAGTACTTC.

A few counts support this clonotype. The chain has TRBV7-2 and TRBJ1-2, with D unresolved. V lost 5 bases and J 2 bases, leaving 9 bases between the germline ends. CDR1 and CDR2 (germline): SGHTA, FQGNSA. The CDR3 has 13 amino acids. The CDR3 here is CASSVRGNYGYTF. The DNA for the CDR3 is TGTGCCAGCAGCGTTCGCGGGAACTATGGCTACACCTTC.

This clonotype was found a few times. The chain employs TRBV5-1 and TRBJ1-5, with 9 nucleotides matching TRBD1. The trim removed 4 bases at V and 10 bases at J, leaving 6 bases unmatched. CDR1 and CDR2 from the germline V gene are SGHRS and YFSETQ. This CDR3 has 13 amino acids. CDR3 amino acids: CASSRTGVEPQHF. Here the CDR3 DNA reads TGCGCCAGCAGCAGGACAGGGGTGGAACCCCAGCATTTT.

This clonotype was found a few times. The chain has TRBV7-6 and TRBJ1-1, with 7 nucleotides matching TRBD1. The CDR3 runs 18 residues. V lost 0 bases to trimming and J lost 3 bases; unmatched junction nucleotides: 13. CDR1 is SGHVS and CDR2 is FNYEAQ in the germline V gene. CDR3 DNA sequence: TGTGCCAGCAGCTTAGCGGCGGAGTTCAGGGGGTACGACACTGAAGCTTTCTTT. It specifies CASSLAAEFRGYDTEAFF.

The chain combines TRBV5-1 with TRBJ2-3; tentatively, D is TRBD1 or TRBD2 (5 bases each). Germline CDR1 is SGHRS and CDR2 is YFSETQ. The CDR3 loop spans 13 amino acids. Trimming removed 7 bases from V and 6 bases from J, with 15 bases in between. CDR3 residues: CASRDVNEDTQYF. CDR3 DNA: TGCGCCAGCCGGGACGTAAACGAGGATACGCAGTATTTT. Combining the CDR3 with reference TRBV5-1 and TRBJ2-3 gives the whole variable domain KAGVTQTPRYLIKTRGQQVTLSCSPISGHRSVSWYQQTPGQGLQFLFEYFSETQRNKGNFPGRFSGRQFSNSRSEMNVSTLELGDSALYLCASRDVNEDTQYFGPGTRLTVL.

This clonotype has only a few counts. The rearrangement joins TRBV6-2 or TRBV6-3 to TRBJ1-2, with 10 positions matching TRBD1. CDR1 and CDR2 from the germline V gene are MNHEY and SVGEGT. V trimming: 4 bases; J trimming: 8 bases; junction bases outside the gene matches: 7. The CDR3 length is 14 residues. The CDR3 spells CASSSSRDRGGYTF. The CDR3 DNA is TGTGCCAGCAGTTCGTCCCGGGACAGGGGCGGCTACACCTTC.

The CDR3 DNA sequence: TGTGCCAGCAGTACAACTCGCCAGGGCGGGGGACGCACAGATACGCAGTATTTT. This sequence encodes CASSTTRQGGGRTDTQYF. The chain employs TRBV27 and TRBJ2-3, with 7 bases matching TRBD2. The CDR3 extends over 18 amino acids. J lost 1 base, V lost 5 bases, and 15 bases had no gene match. The germline V gene has CDR1 MNHEY and CDR2 SMNVEV (reference sequence).

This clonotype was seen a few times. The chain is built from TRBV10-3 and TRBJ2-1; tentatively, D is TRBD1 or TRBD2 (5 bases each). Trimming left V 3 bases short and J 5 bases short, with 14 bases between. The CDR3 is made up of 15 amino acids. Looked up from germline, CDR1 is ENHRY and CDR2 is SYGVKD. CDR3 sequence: CAISEVGEHDNEQFF. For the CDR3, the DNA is TGTGCCATCAGTGAAGTGGGGGAACACGACAATGAGCAGTTCTTC.

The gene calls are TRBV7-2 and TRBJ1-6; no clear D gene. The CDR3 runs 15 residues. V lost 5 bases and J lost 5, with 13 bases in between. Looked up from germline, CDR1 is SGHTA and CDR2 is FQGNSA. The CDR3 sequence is CASSPRPDHNSPLHF. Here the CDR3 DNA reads TGTGCCAGCAGCCCCAGGCCAGACCATAATTCACCCCTCCACTTT.

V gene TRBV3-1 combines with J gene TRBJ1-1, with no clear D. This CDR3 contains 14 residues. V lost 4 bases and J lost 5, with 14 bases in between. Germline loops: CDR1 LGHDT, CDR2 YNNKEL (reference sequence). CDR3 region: CASSPQWARTEAFF. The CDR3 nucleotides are TGTGCCAGCAGCCCACAGTGGGCGAGGACTGAAGCTTTCTTT. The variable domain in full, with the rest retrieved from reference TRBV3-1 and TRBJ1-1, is DTAVSQTPKYLVTQMGNDKSIKCEQNLGHDTMYWYKQDSKKFLKIMFSYNNKELIINETVPNRFSPKSPDKAHLNLHINSLELGDSAVYFCASSPQWARTEAFFGQGTRLTVV.

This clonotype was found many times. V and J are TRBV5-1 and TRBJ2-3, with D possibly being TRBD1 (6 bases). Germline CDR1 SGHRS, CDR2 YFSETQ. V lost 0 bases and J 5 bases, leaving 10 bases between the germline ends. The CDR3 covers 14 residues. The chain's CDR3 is CASSLEGGEDTQYF. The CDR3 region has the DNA TGCGCCAGCAGCTTGGAAGGGGGTGAAGATACGCAGTATTTT.

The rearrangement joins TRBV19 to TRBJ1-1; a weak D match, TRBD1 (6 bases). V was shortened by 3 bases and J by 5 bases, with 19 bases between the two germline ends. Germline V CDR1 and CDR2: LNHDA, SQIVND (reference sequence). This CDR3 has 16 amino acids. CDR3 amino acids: CASSMIGGRVRTEAFF. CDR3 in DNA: TGTGCCAGTAGTATGATTGGGGGGCGCGTAAGGACTGAAGCTTTCTTT.

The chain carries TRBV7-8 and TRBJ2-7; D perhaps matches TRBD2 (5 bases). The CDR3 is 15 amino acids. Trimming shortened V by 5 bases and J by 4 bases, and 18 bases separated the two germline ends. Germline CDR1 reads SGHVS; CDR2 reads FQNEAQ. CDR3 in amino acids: CASSPQIGKSYEQYV. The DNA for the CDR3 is TGTGCCAGCAGCCCACAAATCGGGAAGTCATACGAGCAGTACGTC.

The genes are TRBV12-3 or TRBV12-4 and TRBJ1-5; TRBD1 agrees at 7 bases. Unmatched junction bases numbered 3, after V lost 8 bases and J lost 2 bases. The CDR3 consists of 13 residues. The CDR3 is CASGGQRNQPQHF. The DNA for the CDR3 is TGTGCCAGCGGGGGACAGCGCAATCAGCCCCAGCATTTT.

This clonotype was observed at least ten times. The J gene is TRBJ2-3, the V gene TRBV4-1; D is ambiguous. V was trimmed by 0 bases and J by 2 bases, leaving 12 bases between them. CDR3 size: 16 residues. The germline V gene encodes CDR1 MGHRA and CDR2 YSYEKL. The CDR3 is CASSQESVPNTDTQYF. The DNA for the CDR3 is TGCGCCAGCAGCCAAGAATCGGTCCCAAACACAGATACGCAGTATTTT.

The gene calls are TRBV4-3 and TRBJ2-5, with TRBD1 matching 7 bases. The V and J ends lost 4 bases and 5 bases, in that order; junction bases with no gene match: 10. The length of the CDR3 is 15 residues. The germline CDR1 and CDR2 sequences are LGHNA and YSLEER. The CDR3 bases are TGCGCCAGCAGCCGCACCACAGGGGACGGGGAGACCCAGTACTTC. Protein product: CASSRTTGDGETQYF.

CDR3 sequence (DNA): TGTGCCAGCAGAGGCGGCAGTGTGAATCAGCCCCAGCATTTT. As protein: CASRGGSVNQPQHF. The J gene is TRBJ1-5, the V gene TRBV27, with no clear D. Trimming took off 6 bases at V and 4 bases at J, with 13 bases between the two ends. This CDR3 contains 14 residues. CDR1 and CDR2 from the germline V gene are MNHEY and SMNVEV (reference sequence).

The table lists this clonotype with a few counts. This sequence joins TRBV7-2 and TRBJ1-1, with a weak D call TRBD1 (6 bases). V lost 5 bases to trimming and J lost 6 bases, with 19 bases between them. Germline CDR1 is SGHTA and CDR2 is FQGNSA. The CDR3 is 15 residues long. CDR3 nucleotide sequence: TGTGCCAGCAGCCAAAGAGGGGGGCGAAGGGCTGAAGCTTTCTTT. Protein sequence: CASSQRGGRRAEAFF. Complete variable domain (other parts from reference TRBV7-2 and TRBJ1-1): GAGVSQSPSNKVTEKGKDVELRCDPISGHTALYWYRQSLGQGLEFLIYFQGNSAPDKSGLPSDRFSAERTGGSVSTLTIQRTQQEDSAVYLCASSQRGGRRAEAFFGQGTRLTVV.

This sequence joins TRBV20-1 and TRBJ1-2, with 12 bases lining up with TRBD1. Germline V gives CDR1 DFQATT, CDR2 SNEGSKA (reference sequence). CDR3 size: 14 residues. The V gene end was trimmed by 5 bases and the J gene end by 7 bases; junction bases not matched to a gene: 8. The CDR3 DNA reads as TGCAGTGCTGGGACAGGGGGCGGTACGGCTGGCTACACCTTC. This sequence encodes CSAGTGGGTAGYTF.

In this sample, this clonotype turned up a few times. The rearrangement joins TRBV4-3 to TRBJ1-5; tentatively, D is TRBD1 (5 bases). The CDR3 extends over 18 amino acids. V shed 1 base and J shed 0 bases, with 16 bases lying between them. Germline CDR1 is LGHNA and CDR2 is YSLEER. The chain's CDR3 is CASSQVTGGDYSNQPQHF. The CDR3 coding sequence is TGCGCCAGCAGCCAAGTCACAGGTGGGGATTATAGCAATCAGCCCCAGCATTTT.

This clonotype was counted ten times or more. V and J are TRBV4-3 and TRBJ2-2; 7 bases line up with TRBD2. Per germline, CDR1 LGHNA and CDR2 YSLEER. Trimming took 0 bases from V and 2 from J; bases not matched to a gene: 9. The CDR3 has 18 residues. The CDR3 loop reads CASSQEGLAAINTGELFF. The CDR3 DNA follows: TGCGCCAGCAGCCAAGAAGGTCTAGCGGCAATCAACACCGGGGAGCTGTTTTTT.

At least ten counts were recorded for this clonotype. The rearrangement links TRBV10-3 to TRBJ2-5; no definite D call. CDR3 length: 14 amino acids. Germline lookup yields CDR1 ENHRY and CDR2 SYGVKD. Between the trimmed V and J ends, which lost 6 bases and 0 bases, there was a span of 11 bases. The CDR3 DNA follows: TGTGCCATCAGGGAAAATCCTAACCAAGAGACCCAGTACTTC. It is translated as CAIRENPNQETQYF.

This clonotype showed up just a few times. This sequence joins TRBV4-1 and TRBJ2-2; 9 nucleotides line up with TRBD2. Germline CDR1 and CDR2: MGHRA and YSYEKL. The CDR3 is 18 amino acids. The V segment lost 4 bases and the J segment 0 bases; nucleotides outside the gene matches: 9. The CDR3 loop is CASSRVSGGPPNTGELFF. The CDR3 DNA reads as TGCGCCAGCAGCCGAGTGAGCGGGGGGCCACCGAACACCGGGGAGCTGTTTTTT.

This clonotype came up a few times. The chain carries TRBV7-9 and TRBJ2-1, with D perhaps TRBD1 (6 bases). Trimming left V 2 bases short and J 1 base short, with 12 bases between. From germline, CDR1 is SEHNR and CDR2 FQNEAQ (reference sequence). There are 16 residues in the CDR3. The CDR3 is CASSLSETGSYNEQFF. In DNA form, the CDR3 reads TGTGCCAGCAGCTTATCCGAGACAGGTTCCTACAATGAGCAGTTCTTC.

This chain's CDR3 is CSAGTGGTGLFF. CDR3 nucleotide sequence: TGCAGTGCTGGAACAGGGGGCACAGGACTGTTTTTT. The genes are TRBV20-1 and TRBJ1-4; 9 bases match TRBD1. In germline, CDR1 is DFQATT, CDR2 SNEGSKA (reference sequence). Germline trimming cut 5 bases from V and 13 bases from J; bases unmatched to any gene: 8. The CDR3 is 12 amino acids.